This T cell receptor beta chain is from a study of cytotoxic CD8 clonotypes in ibrutinib-treated CLL. With sequencing, the targeted depth ranged from 1 in 200,000 to 1 in 1 million T cells. Only in-frame clones appear in the TCRdb table, and some are missing; sequencing was by immunoSEQ multiplex PCR. The sample contains about 68,000 clones, just over 90% of which appear only once. A word on this clone: Its antigen is currently unknown.

General observations from the study: Rising at ibrutinib response, clonality subsequently fell back toward baseline at progression. Public clonotypes, found uncommonly, either contracted or stayed stable on treatment.

This receptor was taken from a human donor with chronic lymphocytic leukemia. The source was PBMCs, collected after 12 months of ibrutinib treatment.

In nucleotides, the CDR3 is TGTGCCAGTAGGTCCCTCGAGATCGGGGACTCCTACAATGAGCAGTTCTTC. This sequence encodes CASRSLEIGDSYNEQFF. The chain couples TRBV19 to TRBJ2-1, with D possibly being TRBD2 (5 bases). CDR3 length: 17 amino acids. Trimming removed 6 bases at V and 0 bases at J, with 18 bases between. CDR1 and CDR2 (germline): LNHDA, SQIVND (reference sequence).